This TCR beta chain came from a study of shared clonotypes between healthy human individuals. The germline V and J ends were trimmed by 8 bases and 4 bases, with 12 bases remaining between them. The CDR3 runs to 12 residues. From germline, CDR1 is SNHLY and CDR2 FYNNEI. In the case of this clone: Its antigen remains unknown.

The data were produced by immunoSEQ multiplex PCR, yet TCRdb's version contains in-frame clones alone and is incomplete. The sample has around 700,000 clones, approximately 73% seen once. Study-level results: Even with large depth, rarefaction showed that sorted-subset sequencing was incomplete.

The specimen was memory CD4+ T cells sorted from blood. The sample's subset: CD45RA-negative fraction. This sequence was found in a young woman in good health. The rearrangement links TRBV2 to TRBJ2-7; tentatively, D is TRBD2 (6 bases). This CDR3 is CASRRAFYEQYF. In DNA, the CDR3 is TGTGCCAGCCGGAGGGCCTTTTACGAGCAGTACTTC. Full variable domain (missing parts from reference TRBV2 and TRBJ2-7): EPEVTQTPSHQVTQMGQEVILRCVPISNHLYFYWYRQILGQKVEFLVSFYNNEISEKSEIFDDQFSVERPDGSNFTLKIRSTKLEDSAMYFCASRRAFYEQYFGPGTRLTVT.